The rows below give T cell receptor beta chains drawn from one sample of a study of control samples from healthy donors and cancer patients. The data were produced by immunoSEQ multiplex PCR, yet TCRdb's version contains in-frame clones alone and is incomplete. This repertoire shows about 110,000 clones, approximately 90% found once; its top ten account for around 4%. The sequenced material came from PBMCs. All receptors come from a woman aged 55-70 years with lung cancer. Both conserved end residues are part of each CDR3. The order of the fields is CDR3 protein, D gene, J gene, V gene. The D gene is left open where the match is weak.

CDR3 protein: CASSPRRSGADGNTIYF
D gene: NA
J gene: TRBJ1-3
V gene: TRBV19

CDR3 protein: CASSQGQGGTEAFF
D gene: TRBD1
J gene: TRBJ1-1
V gene: TRBV11-2

CDR3 protein: CASSPDTGYTF
D gene: NA
J gene: TRBJ1-2
V gene: TRBV2

CDR3 protein: CASSVGGGGSQQTQYF
D gene: NA
J gene: TRBJ2-5
V gene: TRBV9

CDR3 protein: CASSLAGEAYNEQFF
D gene: NA
J gene: TRBJ2-1
V gene: TRBV27

CDR3 protein: CASSEIRNGMKKVFF
D gene: NA
J gene: TRBJ1-4
V gene: TRBV25-1

CDR3 protein: CAWSWLQGAATEAFF
D gene: TRBD1
J gene: TRBJ1-1
V gene: TRBV30

CDR3 protein: CASSNDRGSTEAFF
D gene: TRBD1
J gene: TRBJ1-1
V gene: TRBV19

CDR3 protein: CASSSQKGGGLSTDTQYF
D gene: TRBD2
J gene: TRBJ2-3
V gene: TRBV7-2

CDR3 protein: CASSQGEGLRRFF
D gene: NA
J gene: TRBJ2-1
V gene: TRBV4-1

CDR3 protein: CAWTRDPGNTIYF
D gene: NA
J gene: TRBJ1-3
V gene: TRBV30

CDR3 protein: CASSQEEVAGEKLFF
D gene: NA
J gene: TRBJ1-4
V gene: TRBV4-1

CDR3 protein: CASSFSHGNFNEQFF
D gene: NA
J gene: TRBJ2-1
V gene: TRBV5-6

CDR3 protein: CAISESIKGIYGYTF
D gene: NA
J gene: TRBJ1-2
V gene: TRBV10-3

CDR3 protein: CASSPGLAGWETQYF
D gene: TRBD2
J gene: TRBJ2-5
V gene: TRBV7-2

CDR3 protein: CASSDAGTSFFDGYTF
D gene: NA
J gene: TRBJ1-2
V gene: TRBV6-1

CDR3 protein: CATSRRGRGLYGYTF
D gene: TRBD1
J gene: TRBJ1-2
V gene: TRBV15

CDR3 protein: CASSLGDSTDTQYF
D gene: NA
J gene: TRBJ2-3
V gene: TRBV11-2

CDR3 protein: CASTARSNYGYTF
D gene: NA
J gene: TRBJ1-2
V gene: TRBV5-1

CDR3 protein: CASSLGGYRGGAYEQYF
D gene: TRBD2
J gene: TRBJ2-7
V gene: TRBV7-2

CDR3 protein: CASMPGTGPTHEQYF
D gene: TRBD1
J gene: TRBJ2-7
V gene: TRBV2

CDR3 protein: CASSLTGPGGYTF
D gene: TRBD1
J gene: TRBJ1-2
V gene: TRBV7-9

CDR3 protein: CASSPERNTEAFF
D gene: NA
J gene: TRBJ1-1
V gene: TRBV6-2/TRBV6-3

CDR3 protein: CASSQSGVLAGATDTQYF
D gene: TRBD2
J gene: TRBJ2-3
V gene: TRBV4-1

CDR3 protein: CASSGRGTSGGRYNEQFF
D gene: TRBD2
J gene: TRBJ2-1
V gene: TRBV2

CDR3 protein: CASSKGLAGSGTDTQYF
D gene: TRBD2
J gene: TRBJ2-3
V gene: TRBV19

CDR3 protein: CASSPMMISGANVLTF
D gene: NA
J gene: TRBJ2-6
V gene: TRBV18

CDR3 protein: CASSLILSSGAFAEYNEQFF
D gene: NA
J gene: TRBJ2-1
V gene: TRBV5-1

CDR3 protein: CAFNQGSDQETQYF
D gene: NA
J gene: TRBJ2-5
V gene: TRBV30

CDR3 protein: CASSLVIGGDTQYF
D gene: NA
J gene: TRBJ2-3
V gene: TRBV5-5

CDR3 protein: CATSDLQGSGFDPDTQYF
D gene: NA
J gene: TRBJ2-3
V gene: TRBV24-1

CDR3 protein: CATAQGSYNSPLHF
D gene: TRBD1
J gene: TRBJ1-6
V gene: TRBV25-1

CDR3 protein: CSVLTQLMAKNIQYF
D gene: NA
J gene: TRBJ2-4
V gene: TRBV29-1

CDR3 protein: CASSYSRSSYNSPLHF
D gene: NA
J gene: TRBJ1-6
V gene: TRBV6-5

CDR3 protein: CASSRIGGQGSGGSTEAFF
D gene: TRBD1
J gene: TRBJ1-1
V gene: TRBV19

CDR3 protein: CSVARSGANVLTF
D gene: NA
J gene: TRBJ2-6
V gene: TRBV29-1

CDR3 protein: CASSREGASYGYTF
D gene: TRBD1
J gene: TRBJ1-2
V gene: TRBV5-1

CDR3 protein: CASSFDSGVKTQYF
D gene: TRBD2
J gene: TRBJ2-5
V gene: TRBV5-1

CDR3 protein: CASSLVGPLWVPTEETQYF
D gene: NA
J gene: TRBJ2-5
V gene: TRBV7-8

CDR3 protein: CASSQVIPDYSGNTIYF
D gene: NA
J gene: TRBJ1-3
V gene: TRBV4-2

CDR3 protein: CASSPLTGTPGYEQYF
D gene: NA
J gene: TRBJ2-7
V gene: TRBV5-1

CDR3 protein: CAITWDAGYEQYF
D gene: NA
J gene: TRBJ2-7
V gene: TRBV10-3

CDR3 protein: CASSIDAGRQIQYF
D gene: NA
J gene: TRBJ2-4
V gene: TRBV19

CDR3 protein: CASIPRQEIYTEAFF
D gene: NA
J gene: TRBJ1-1
V gene: TRBV7-9

CDR3 protein: CASRMDREVGQQYF
D gene: TRBD1
J gene: TRBJ2-7
V gene: TRBV7-8

CDR3 protein: CASSVGNGDYDSPLHF
D gene: NA
J gene: TRBJ1-6
V gene: TRBV2

CDR3 protein: CASSPTGGYEQYF
D gene: TRBD1
J gene: TRBJ2-7
V gene: TRBV18

CDR3 protein: CASSHTGTDTQYF
D gene: NA
J gene: TRBJ2-3
V gene: TRBV3-1/TRBV3-2

CDR3 protein: CASSEFSTPRSEQFF
D gene: NA
J gene: TRBJ2-1
V gene: TRBV2

CDR3 protein: CSAKKAETQYF
D gene: NA
J gene: TRBJ2-5
V gene: TRBV20-1

CDR3 protein: CASSLAAGSSDTQYF
D gene: NA
J gene: TRBJ2-3
V gene: TRBV5-1

CDR3 protein: CASSQVAGGTGELFF
D gene: NA
J gene: TRBJ2-2
V gene: TRBV3-1/TRBV3-2

CDR3 protein: CASSLFRQAYGYTF
D gene: NA
J gene: TRBJ1-2
V gene: TRBV11-3

CDR3 protein: CASSEDPRYGYTF
D gene: NA
J gene: TRBJ1-2
V gene: TRBV6-1

CDR3 protein: CASSYQLDGEQYF
D gene: NA
J gene: TRBJ2-7
V gene: TRBV5-4

CDR3 protein: CAISESMETQYF
D gene: NA
J gene: TRBJ2-5
V gene: TRBV10-3

CDR3 protein: CASSSAGGSNQPQHF
D gene: NA
J gene: TRBJ1-5
V gene: TRBV7-9

CDR3 protein: CASSKAGLSTDTQYF
D gene: TRBD2
J gene: TRBJ2-3
V gene: TRBV19

CDR3 protein: CASSESRSPPNNEQFF
D gene: NA
J gene: TRBJ2-1
V gene: TRBV25-1